Listed below are T cell receptor beta chains from one sample, sequenced in a study of blood T cell repertoires in COVID-19. This table comes from immunoSEQ multiplex PCR, and its TCRdb copy is limited to in-frame clones, with some not included. This sample has 300,000 to 500,000 clones, with approximately 87% found just once. The sample consisted of PBMCs or T cells enriched from blood (not recorded which). These receptors originate from a woman aged 25-40 years with acute COVID-19. Each CDR3 is given with its conserved first and last residue. Fields, in order: clone size, V gene, J gene, D gene, CDR3 protein, CDR3 DNA. D genes are given only for firm matches. The size of a clone is reported for some rows only, either as once, few or many, or as a class for expanded clones.

NA,TRBV7-9,TRBJ2-6,TRBD2,CASRAWGLNSGANVLTF,TGTGCCAGCAGGGCCTGGGGACTAAACTCTGGGGCCAACGTCCTGACTTTC
NA,TRBV7-2,TRBJ1-2,NA,CASSPDSYGYTF,TGTGCCAGCAGCCCCGACAGCTATGGCTACACCTTC
once,TRBV9,TRBJ2-4,TRBD1,CASSAGYRGNIQYF,TGTGCCAGCAGCGCGGGATACAGGGGAAACATTCAGTACTTC
once,TRBV12-5,TRBJ2-7,NA,CASGLELVKKGTTYSYEQYF,TGTGCTAGTGGTTTGGAACTGGTGAAAAAAGGGACAACTTACAGCTACGAGCAGTACTTC
NA,TRBV5-1,TRBJ2-3,TRBD1,CASSGKDRVGTDTQYF,TGCGCCAGCAGCGGCAAGGACAGGGTCGGGACAGATACGCAGTATTTT
NA,TRBV5-4,TRBJ2-1,NA,CAVRGGPEEDYNEQFF,TGTGCCGTACGCGGGGGCCCAGAGGAAGACTACAATGAGCAGTTCTTC
once,TRBV12-5,TRBJ2-3,TRBD2,CASGLPLAGGTDTQYF,TGTGCTAGTGGTCTGCCCCTAGCGGGGGGCACAGATACGCAGTATTTT
NA,TRBV10-3,TRBJ2-2,NA,CAISGGNTGELFF,TGTGCCATCAGTGGAGGGAATACCGGGGAGCTGTTTTTT
NA,TRBV9,TRBJ2-1,TRBD1,CASSTANPSPGTAYNEQFF,TGTGCCAGCAGCACCGCAAACCCTTCTCCCGGGACAGCCTACAATGAGCAGTTCTTC
NA,TRBV2,TRBJ1-5,NA,CASSAANSNQPQHF,TGTGCCAGCAGCGCCGCTAATAGCAATCAGCCCCAGCATTTT
NA,TRBV18,TRBJ2-1,TRBD2,CASSVGTSGGNEQFF,TGTGCCAGCTCGGTAGGGACTAGCGGGGGCAATGAGCAGTTCTTC
NA,TRBV4-2,TRBJ2-7,NA,CASSQEGGKGTLNDEQYF,TGTGCCAGCAGCCAAGAAGGCGGGAAGGGGACCCTCAACGACGAGCAGTACTTC
NA,TRBV13,TRBJ2-7,NA,CASSLFLGVPTQLSSYEQYF,TGTGCCAGCAGCTTATTCCTCGGGGTTCCCACCCAGCTAAGCTCCTACGAGCAGTACTTC
NA,TRBV7-9,TRBJ2-3,TRBD2,CASSSLAGGTDTQYF,TGTGCCAGCAGCTCCCTAGCGGGGGGGACAGATACGCAGTATTTT
NA,TRBV10-3,TRBJ2-7,TRBD1,CAISDTGTGTYEQYF,TGTGCCATCAGTGATACCGGGACAGGGACCTACGAGCAGTACTTC
NA,TRBV7-6,TRBJ2-7,TRBD1,CASSSRTGTGSYEQYF,TGTGCCAGCAGCTCACGGACCGGGACAGGGTCCTACGAGCAGTACTTC
once,TRBV7-2,TRBJ2-3,TRBD2,CASSWGGGRTQYF,TGTGCCAGCAGCTGGGGCGGGGGGCGGACACAGTATTTT
NA,TRBV2,TRBJ2-1,TRBD1,CASRRATGGRDDEQFF,TGTGCCAGCAGGAGAGCTACAGGGGGCCGGGATGATGAGCAGTTCTTC
NA,TRBV12-3/TRBV12-4,TRBJ1-2,NA,CASSSGAPYGYTF,TGTGCCAGCAGTTCAGGGGCCCCCTATGGCTACACCTTC
NA,TRBV19,TRBJ1-5,NA,CASSIDRGYQPQHF,TGTGCCAGTAGTATTGACCGCGGGTATCAGCCCCAGCATTTT
once,TRBV10-3,TRBJ1-4,NA,CAISAGGGVWKLFF,TGTGCCATCAGTGCTGGGGGCGGCGTGTGGAAACTGTTTTTT
NA,TRBV7-2,TRBJ1-5,TRBD1,CASSLGRGDQPQHF,TGTGCCAGCAGCTTGGGCAGGGGGGATCAGCCCCAGCATTTT
once,TRBV3-1/TRBV3-2,TRBJ1-2,NA,CASSEQGGGVGGYTF,TGTGCCAGCAGCGAACAGGGTGGGGGTGTCGGTGGCTACACCTTC
NA,TRBV9,TRBJ1-4,NA,CASSVGWGLLANEKLFF,TGTGCCAGCAGCGTAGGCTGGGGGCTTCTGGCTAATGAAAAACTGTTTTTT
NA,TRBV4-1,TRBJ1-2,TRBD1,CASSQAFGTGGLSYTF,TGCGCCAGCAGCCAAGCCTTTGGGACAGGGGGATTGAGCTACACCTTC
NA,TRBV15,TRBJ2-2,NA,CATSTTGELFF,TGTGCCACCAGCACTACCGGGGAGCTGTTTTTT
NA,TRBV9,TRBJ1-1,NA,CASSAGVREGTEAFF,TGTGCCAGCAGCGCCGGGGTCCGAGAGGGCACTGAAGCTTTCTTT
NA,TRBV30,TRBJ1-1,TRBD1,CAWSGTGRRPLNTEAFF,TGTGCCTGGAGTGGGACAGGACGGCGACCTTTGAACACTGAAGCTTTCTTT